What follows is one TCR beta chain and its context. The sample originates from a study of blood T cell repertoires in COVID-19. CDR1 is SGHTA and CDR2 is FQGNSA in the germline V gene. The ends were cut back, 1 base at V and 1 base at J, with 14 bases in the middle. The CDR3 totals 16 residues. Assay used: immunoSEQ multiplex PCR; TCRdb lists only in-frame clones, some missing. The table shows 150,000 or so clones, with 88% occurring only once. The chain is built from TRBV7-2 and TRBJ2-7; D gene uncertain. The receptor's source is a woman aged 55-69 years with acute or convalescent COVID-19. The material sequenced was peripheral blood. DNA of the CDR3: TGTGCCAGCAGCTTAGTTGGTGGTGGCATTTCCTACGAGCAGTACTTC. It yields the protein CASSLVGGGISYEQYF.